Each of the 30 T cell receptor beta chains below was sequenced from the same sample in a study of Ad26.COV2.S vaccination and SARS-CoV-2 variants. Repertoires were generated with immunoSEQ multiplex PCR, while TCRdb's copy carries only in-frame clones and drops some. Altogether 350,000 to 500,000 clones are present, about 92% being singletons, with the ten largest covering approximately 4.5%. Indicated treatment: some 20 received Ad26.COV2.S at low or high dose, single or two shots; several received placebo; per-sample allocation not given. The samples date from day 63 after the first vaccine or placebo injection. The sample here was peripheral blood, taken in a trial of Ad26.COV2.S vaccine versus placebo. These receptors all come from a person aged 18-60 years who received the Ad26.COV2.S COVID-19 vaccine or a placebo.

The chain uses TRBV18 and TRBJ1-1, with D unclear. The germline CDR1 and CDR2 sequences are KGHSH and LQKENI. The V and J ends lost 3 bases and 0 bases respectively, with 8 bases between them. There are 14 residues in the CDR3. CDR3 region: CASSPGRVNTEAFF. CDR3 nucleotides: TGTGCCAGCTCACCGGGCAGAGTGAACACTGAAGCTTTCTTT.

The chain carries TRBV7-9 and TRBJ1-1; no firm D call. Deletions cut 5 bases from V and 7 bases from J, with 11 bases between. Per germline, CDR1 SEHNR and CDR2 FQNEAQ (reference sequence). The CDR3 runs 12 residues. The CDR3 here is CASSRPGDEAFF. The CDR3 DNA reads TGTGCCAGCAGCCGACCAGGAGATGAAGCTTTCTTT. The entire variable domain, with the rest obtained from reference TRBV7-9 and TRBJ1-1, is as follows: DTGVSQNPRHKITKRGQNVTFRCDPISEHNRLYWYRQTLGQGPEFLTYFQNEAQLEKSRLLSDRFSAERPKGSFSTLEIQRTEQGDSAMYLCASSRPGDEAFFGQGTRLTVV.

CDR3 in DNA: TGCGCCAGCAGCCAAGACGCGGGACTAGCGATATACAATGAGCAGTTCTTC. Amino acids: CASSQDAGLAIYNEQFF. V usage is TRBV4-3 and J usage is TRBJ2-1; TRBD2 agrees at 10 bases. V shed 0 bases and J 4 bases; nucleotides not matched to a gene: 6. Germline V gene sequence: CDR1 LGHNA, CDR2 YSLEER. The length of the CDR3 is 17 residues.

The chain combines TRBV6-2 or TRBV6-3 with TRBJ2-1; TRBD2 matches 10 bases. In germline, CDR1 is MNHEY, CDR2 SVGEGT. V lost 2 bases to trimming and J lost 6 bases; unmatched junction nucleotides: 4. The CDR3 length is 15 residues. The CDR3 here is CASSYALAGVNEQFF. DNA for the CDR3: TGTGCCAGCAGTTACGCTCTAGCGGGAGTCAATGAGCAGTTCTTC.

The CDR3 DNA is TGTGCCAGCAGCTCACGGACAGGGGGCAATGAAAAACTGTTTTTT. As protein: CASSSRTGGNEKLFF. V usage is TRBV7-9 and J usage is TRBJ1-4; TRBD1 aligns across 11 bases. The germline V gene encodes CDR1 SEHNR and CDR2 FQNEAQ (reference sequence). After removal of 4 bases from V and 5 bases from J, the junction contained 3 bases not matched to a gene. This CDR3 is built from 15 residues. Using reference TRBV7-9 and TRBJ1-4 for the parts outside the CDR3, the full variable domain is DTGVSQNPRHKITKRGQNVTFRCDPISEHNRLYWYRQTLGQGPEFLTYFQNEAQLEKSRLLSDRFSAERPKGSFSTLEIQRTEQGDSAMYLCASSSRTGGNEKLFFGSGTQLSVL.

This chain joins TRBV3-1 (or the pseudogene TRBV3-2) and TRBJ1-5, with a possible D match to TRBD1 (6 bases). The CDR3 totals 14 residues. CDR1 is LGHDT, CDR2 YNNKEL, per germline (reference sequence). V was shortened by 5 bases and J by 9 bases, with 17 bases between the two germline ends. The CDR3 sequence: CASSSSGDVTPQHF. In DNA form, the CDR3 reads TGTGCCAGCAGCTCCTCAGGGGATGTTACGCCCCAGCATTTT.

V is TRBV6-5 and J is TRBJ2-7; 9 bases match TRBD2. CDR1 is MNHEY and CDR2 is SVGAGI in the germline V gene. The CDR3 has 14 residues. After removal of 5 bases from V and 3 bases from J, the junction contained 5 bases not matched to a gene. The CDR3 loop is CASSTVTSGYEQYF. The CDR3 bases are TGTGCCAGCAGTACGGTGACTAGCGGCTACGAGCAGTACTTC.

V usage is TRBV5-1 and J usage is TRBJ2-7; D is unclear. V lost 4 bases, J lost 3 bases, and 8 bases lay in between. The length of the CDR3 is 12 residues. Per germline, CDR1 SGHRS and CDR2 YFSETQ. The CDR3 here is CASSADFYEQYF. The CDR3 nucleotides read TGCGCCAGCAGCGCTGACTTCTACGAGCAGTACTTC.

The rearrangement joins TRBV5-5 to TRBJ1-5; D gene unclear. The germline CDR1 and CDR2 sequences are SGHKS and YYEKEE (reference sequence). The CDR3 is made up of 12 amino acids. Trimming pared 7 bases from V and 4 bases from J, leaving 9 bases between. The CDR3 region has the DNA TGTGCCAGCGGCAATTCAAATCAGCCCCAGCATTTT. This gives the protein CASGNSNQPQHF. The full variable domain, its missing parts supplied by reference TRBV5-5 and TRBJ1-5, is DAGVTQSPTHLIKTRGQQVTLRCSPISGHKSVSWYQQVLGQGPQFIFQYYEKEERGRGNFPDRFSARQFPNYSSELNVNALLLGDSALYLCASGNSNQPQHFGDGTRLSIL.

This chain connects TRBV27 to TRBJ2-1, with 10 nucleotides matching TRBD2. The junction had 6 bases not matched to a gene; V was cut back by 2 bases and J by 8 bases. The length of the CDR3 is 15 residues. Germline V gene data show CDR1 as MNHEY and CDR2 as SMNVEV (reference sequence). CDR3 bases: TGTGCCAGCAGTTTAGTTCTAGCGGGAGCGTATGAGCAGTTCTTC. This codes for CASSLVLAGAYEQFF.

A few counts support this clone. V usage is TRBV2 and J usage is TRBJ2-7, with 11 positions matching TRBD2. CDR1 and CDR2 (germline): SNHLY, FYNNEI. The J segment lost 6 bases and the V segment lost 4 bases, leaving 2 bases of the junction unmatched. The CDR3 length is 13 residues. The CDR3: CASSVLAGGEQYF. As DNA, the CDR3 is TGTGCCAGCAGTGTTCTAGCGGGAGGCGAGCAGTACTTC.

The chain couples TRBV2 to TRBJ2-1, with 10 bases that match TRBD1. V lost 5 bases and J lost 6; bases outside the gene matches: 1. Looked up from germline, CDR1 is SNHLY and CDR2 is FYNNEI. The CDR3 sequence is 13 residues long. DNA of the CDR3: TGTGCCAGCAGTAGGACAGGGGGCAATGAGCAGTTCTTC. Its protein product is CASSRTGGNEQFF.

This clone was seen just once. The CDR3 DNA reads as TGTGCCAGCAGCTTTAGCGGGAGGGAATGGGATACGCAGTATTTT. This sequence encodes CASSFSGREWDTQYF. The chain joins TRBV11-1 to TRBJ2-3; 11 bases map to TRBD2. From germline, CDR1 is SGHAT and CDR2 FQDESV (reference sequence). Trimming took 3 bases from V and 6 from J; bases not matched to a gene: 5. The CDR3 loop spans 15 amino acids.

This chain uses TRBV6-1 with TRBJ2-2; 10 nucleotides align to TRBD2. The CDR3 extends over 16 amino acids. The junction had 3 bases not matched to a gene; V was cut back by 1 base and J by 4 bases. CDR1 and CDR2 (germline): MNHNS, SASEGT. DNA for the CDR3: TGTGCCAGCAGTGAAGTTTTAGCGGGAGGCACCGGGGAGCTGTTTTTT. This gives the protein CASSEVLAGGTGELFF.

This rearrangement joins TRBV18 to TRBJ1-2; TRBD1 matches 8 bases. V lost 3 bases and J lost 6; bases outside the gene matches: 0. This CDR3 contains 12 residues. Germline V gene lookup returns CDR1 KGHSH and CDR2 LQKENI. Here the CDR3 reads CASSPTGDGYTF. DNA for the CDR3: TGTGCCAGCTCACCGACAGGGGATGGCTACACCTTC.

This clone occurred once. The chain employs TRBV27 and TRBJ2-7; D is undetermined. The CDR3 runs to 13 residues. Germline CDR1 is MNHEY and CDR2 is SMNVEV (reference sequence). Trimming shortened V by 3 bases and J by 3 bases, and 9 bases separated the two germline ends. CDR3: CASSFGPDYEQYF. CDR3 sequence (DNA): TGTGCCAGCAGTTTCGGTCCAGACTACGAGCAGTACTTC.

Only a few counts were recorded for this clone. The CDR3 here is CASSYQAGQGMNQPQHF. The CDR3 DNA sequence: TGTGCCAGCAGTTACCAGGCAGGGCAGGGGATGAATCAGCCCCAGCATTTT. The chain links TRBV6-2 or TRBV6-3 to TRBJ1-5; D perhaps matches TRBD1 (6 bases). The CDR3 is 17 residues long. V was cut by 2 bases and J by 4 bases, with 18 bases left in between. In germline, CDR1 is MNHEY, CDR2 SVGEGT.

V is TRBV6-2 or TRBV6-3 and J is TRBJ2-7; a possible D gene is TRBD1 (5 bases). With 0 bases removed from V and 5 bases from J, the gap between germline ends came to 14 bases. Per germline, CDR1 MNHEY and CDR2 SVGEGT. The CDR3 sequence is 15 residues long. For the CDR3, the DNA is TGTGCCAGCAGTTACTCCAGGGTGGTATCCCACGAGCAGTACTTC. This sequence encodes CASSYSRVVSHEQYF.

This clone was detected once. The chain carries TRBV29-1 and TRBJ1-4; 8 bases match TRBD1. V gave up 8 bases and J gave up 4 bases; unmatched junction bases: 3. The germline gives CDR1 SQVTM, CDR2 ANQGSEA. The length of the CDR3 is 12 residues. CDR3 sequence (DNA): TGCAGCTTACAGGGGGATAATGAAAAACTGTTTTTT. Translating gives CSLQGDNEKLFF.

V is TRBV21-1 and J is TRBJ2-7; the table's TRBD2 call for D was not verified on the DNA. TRBV21-1 is a pseudogene segment. The length of the CDR3 is 18 residues. The CDR3 DNA sequence: TGTGCCAGCAGCAAAGGGGCCAGGGAGGGCAAAATTTCCTACGAGCAGTACTTC. Translating it yields CASSKGAREGKISYEQYF.

The V call is TRBV7-2, the J call TRBJ2-7, with unresolved D. Trimming took off 0 bases at V and 0 bases at J, with 6 bases between the two ends. Per the germline V gene, CDR1 is SGHTA and CDR2 is FQGNSA. This CDR3 is 14 amino acids long. CDR3 amino acids: CASSLAGFSYEQYF. DNA of the CDR3: TGTGCCAGCAGCTTAGCGGGGTTCTCCTACGAGCAGTACTTC.

The rearrangement uses TRBV5-6 and TRBJ2-7; D call uncertain. The CDR3 spans 15 residues. Germline V gives CDR1 SGHDT, CDR2 YYEEEE. V lost 2 bases to trimming and J lost 6 bases, with 18 bases between them. The CDR3 here is CASSLRVEWSGEQYF. The CDR3 nucleotides are TGTGCCAGCAGCTTACGGGTGGAGTGGTCGGGCGAGCAGTACTTC.

The chain links TRBV6-5 to TRBJ2-5; no clear D. Germline CDR1 reads MNHEY; CDR2 reads SVGAGI. V was pared by 4 bases and J by 8 bases, with 11 bases between. This CDR3 has 12 amino acids. CDR3 nucleotide sequence: TGTGCCAGCAGTTTTCCCGTGGAAACCCAGTACTTC. Its translation is CASSFPVETQYF.

The chain has TRBV27 and TRBJ1-1; the D gene is possibly TRBD1 (5 bases). Trimming shortened V by 2 bases and J by 6 bases, and 16 bases separated the two germline ends. The CDR3 totals 15 residues. The germline V gene has CDR1 MNHEY and CDR2 SMNVEV (reference sequence). The CDR3 here is CASSLVAEGHPEAFF. DNA of the CDR3: TGTGCCAGCAGTTTAGTGGCAGAGGGGCATCCTGAAGCTTTCTTT.

The chain combines TRBV2 with TRBJ2-7; 10 bases agree with TRBD2. Per the germline V gene, CDR1 is SNHLY and CDR2 is FYNNEI. The V gene end was trimmed by 6 bases and the J gene end by 2 bases; junction bases not matched to a gene: 7. This CDR3 has 15 residues. CDR3 DNA: TGTGCCAGCAGGGCCGGGACTAGCGCCACCTACGAGCAGTACTTC. Amino acids: CASRAGTSATYEQYF.

V is TRBV24-1 and J is TRBJ2-1; D possibly matches TRBD1 or TRBD2 (6 bases each). CDR1 is KGHDR and CDR2 is SFDVKD in the germline V gene. The CDR3 sequence is 17 residues long. The germline V and J ends were trimmed by 3 bases and 5 bases, with 19 bases remaining between them. The CDR3 loop reads CATSDGTDRLGNNEQFF. In nucleotides, the CDR3 is TGTGCCACCAGTGATGGGACTGACAGGCTAGGGAACAATGAGCAGTTCTTC.

Of note for this clone: The sample has other DNA sequences that encode this CDR3 too. V usage is TRBV7-6 and J usage is TRBJ1-2, with D perhaps matching TRBD1 (6 bases). Germline loops: CDR1 SGHVS, CDR2 FNYEAQ. This CDR3 is built from 13 residues. Trimming cost V 5 bases and J 2 bases, with 9 bases left between them. The CDR3 here is CASSRQENYGYTF. CDR3 DNA: TGTGCCAGCAGCCGACAGGAAAACTATGGCTACACCTTC. The variable domain in full, with the rest retrieved from reference TRBV7-6 and TRBJ1-2, is GAGVSQSPRYKVTKRGQDVALRCDPISGHVSLYWYRQALGQGPEFLTYFNYEAQQDKSGLPNDRFSAERPEGSISTLTIQRTEQRDSAMYRCASSRQENYGYTFGSGTRLTVV.

The chain combines TRBV5-4 with TRBJ2-1, with 7 bases aligning to TRBD2. The germline gives CDR1 SGHNT, CDR2 YYREEE (reference sequence). The CDR3 covers 18 residues. With V trimmed by 1 base and J by 0 bases, 10 bases remained unmatched. The CDR3 sequence: CASSLNPSSGFSYNEQFF. The CDR3, as DNA: TGTGCCAGCAGCTTGAATCCCTCTAGCGGATTCTCCTACAATGAGCAGTTCTTC.

The genes are TRBV28 and TRBJ2-1; 7 nucleotides line up with TRBD2. The J segment lost 15 bases and the V segment lost 3 bases, leaving 8 bases of the junction unmatched. CDR1 is MDHEN and CDR2 is SYDVKM in the germline V gene. This CDR3 has 12 amino acids. The CDR3 loop reads CASSLIGTTGFF. The CDR3 DNA reads TGTGCCAGCAGTTTGATCGGGACTACAGGGTTCTTC.

V is TRBV18 and J is TRBJ2-7; D perhaps matches TRBD2 (6 bases). Germline CDR1 and CDR2: KGHSH and LQKENI. Trimming removed 3 bases at V and 2 bases at J, with 8 bases between. The CDR3 consists of 13 residues. The CDR3 loop reads CASSPGSTYEQYF. CDR3 in DNA: TGTGCCAGCTCACCCGGGAGTACCTACGAGCAGTACTTC.